This T cell receptor beta chain derives from a study of blood T cell repertoires in COVID-19. Background on the study: T cells, B-cell-depleted T cells, or PBMCs supplied cDNA or gDNA.

The germline V and J ends were trimmed by 4 bases and 4 bases, with 10 bases remaining between them. This CDR3 has 13 residues. Per the germline V gene, CDR1 is LNHDA and CDR2 is SQIVND (reference sequence). Libraries were prepared by immunoSEQ multiplex PCR; TCRdb keeps only in-frame clonotypes and omits some of them. The sample holds tens of thousands of clones, 75% to 95% seen once. This chain connects TRBV19 to TRBJ1-2; possibly TRBD1 for D (5 bases). The sequencing input was peripheral blood. This TCR was sampled from a middle-aged man with COVID-19, enrolled during active disease. The chain's CDR3 is CASSRRQSYGYTF. Written as DNA, the CDR3 is TGTGCCAGTAGTAGGAGACAGAGCTATGGCTACACCTTC.